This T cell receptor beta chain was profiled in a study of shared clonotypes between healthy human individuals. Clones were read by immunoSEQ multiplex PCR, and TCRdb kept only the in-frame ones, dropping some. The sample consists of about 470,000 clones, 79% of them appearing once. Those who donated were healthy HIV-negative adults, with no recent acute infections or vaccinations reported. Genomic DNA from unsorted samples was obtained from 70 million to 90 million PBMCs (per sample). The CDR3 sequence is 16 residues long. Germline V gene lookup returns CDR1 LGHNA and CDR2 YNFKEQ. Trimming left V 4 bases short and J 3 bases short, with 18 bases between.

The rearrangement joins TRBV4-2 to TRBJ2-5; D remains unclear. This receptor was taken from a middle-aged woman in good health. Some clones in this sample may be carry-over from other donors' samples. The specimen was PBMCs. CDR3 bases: TGTGCCAGCAGCCCAGGTTCCTATCCAACCAAAGAGACCCAGTACTTC. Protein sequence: CASSPGSYPTKETQYF.